This entry lists 7 T cell receptor beta chains sequenced from one sample in a study of shared clonotypes between healthy human individuals. Libraries were prepared by immunoSEQ multiplex PCR; TCRdb keeps only in-frame clonotypes and omits some of them. Of 2 million to 3 million clones listed, 90% to 95% are singletons. The sequencing input was naive CD4+ T cells from PBMCs. Subset defined: CD45RA+ positively selected. The receptors stem from a young man in good health. Some clones in this sample may be carry-over from other donors' samples.

The chain combines TRBV4-1 with TRBJ2-2; 14 nucleotides line up with TRBD2. The CDR3 sequence is 17 residues long. The trim removed 4 bases at V and 4 bases at J, leaving 5 bases unmatched. CDR1 is MGHRA, CDR2 YSYEKL, per germline. CDR3 DNA: TGCGCCAGCAGCCGGGGGACTAGCGGGAGAAGCACCGGGGAGCTGTTTTTT. It yields the protein CASSRGTSGRSTGELFF.

The genes are TRBV9 and TRBJ2-7; 10 positions match TRBD2. V lost 1 base and J lost 5; bases outside the gene matches: 3. Germline assignment: CDR1 SGDLS and CDR2 YYNGEE. The CDR3 consists of 14 residues. CDR3 sequence: CASSVKLAGDEQYF. The CDR3 coding sequence is TGTGCCAGCAGCGTAAAGCTAGCGGGAGACGAGCAGTACTTC.

The genes are TRBV4-1 and TRBJ2-1; no clear D. This CDR3 has 15 amino acids. Germline CDR1 MGHRA, CDR2 YSYEKL. Trimming took 1 base from V and 8 from J, leaving 15 bases between them. The CDR3 DNA is TGCGCCAGCAGCCAAGCGGGCACCCATCTCGATGAGCAGTTCTTC. Amino acids: CASSQAGTHLDEQFF.

V gene TRBV9 combines with J gene TRBJ2-2, with 7 bases aligning to TRBD2. Looked up from germline, CDR1 is SGDLS and CDR2 is YYNGEE. This CDR3 region has 16 residues. The V and J ends lost 3 bases and 2 bases, in that order; junction bases with no gene match: 7. The CDR3 DNA sequence: TGTGCCAGCAGCGCGCACGGGGGGATAAACACCGGGGAGCTGTTTTTT. It yields the protein CASSAHGGINTGELFF.

CDR3: CASSTRQGPGGNQPQHF. CDR3 coding DNA: TGTGCCAGCAGCACAAGACAGGGGCCAGGGGGCAATCAGCCCCAGCATTTT. This chain joins TRBV7-8 and TRBJ1-5, with 8 bases aligning to TRBD1. The V gene end was trimmed by 5 bases and the J gene end by 2 bases; junction bases not matched to a gene: 11. Germline V gene data show CDR1 as SGHVS and CDR2 as FQNEAQ. The CDR3 sequence is 17 residues long.

The chain couples TRBV5-1 to TRBJ2-5, with TRBD2 matching over 10 bases. This CDR3 has 17 residues. V lost 4 bases, J lost 2 bases, and 11 bases stayed unmatched. CDR1 and CDR2 from the germline V gene are SGHRS and YFSETQ. The CDR3 DNA is TGCGCCAGCAGCCTGCCGCCCGGGACTAGCGCACAAGAGACCCAGTACTTC. Its protein is CASSLPPGTSAQETQYF. The complete variable domain, with remaining parts taken from reference TRBV5-1 and TRBJ2-5, reads KAGVTQTPRYLIKTRGQQVTLSCSPISGHRSVSWYQQTPGQGLQFLFEYFSETQRNKGNFPGRFSGRQFSNSRSEMNVSTLELGDSALYLCASSLPPGTSAQETQYFGPGTRLLVL.

The J gene is TRBJ1-5, the V gene TRBV5-4, with TRBD1 matching 7 bases. The junction had 6 bases not matched to a gene; V was cut back by 4 bases and J by 5 bases. Germline V CDR1 and CDR2: SGHNT, YYREEE (reference sequence). CDR3 length: 14 residues. In DNA form, the CDR3 reads TGTGCCAGCAGCATGCAGGGGGGGGATCAGCCCCAGCATTTT. It translates to CASSMQGGDQPQHF.